This T cell receptor beta chain was retrieved from a study of blood T cell repertoires in COVID-19 (dated by TCRdb to 2018 to 2021). For the wider study: The collaborator samples originated in the United States, Italy and Spain and spanned the acute and convalescent phases of COVID-19. The samples were drawn from two sources: the first 160 participants of the ongoing ImmuneRACE study, and about 1,300 subjects contributed by 6 global collaborators. Where available, HLA class I and class II types were obtained from metadata supplied by the sample provider rather than from assay-based typing. Sample metadata almost always included a de-identified subject ID, COVID-19 status, age in years and sex. The repertoires were released in a freely available public database meant as a resource for research on the immune response to SARS-CoV-2. Subjects who had been exposed to COVID-19, were actively infected with it, or had recovered from it provided the deeply sampled blood TCRbeta repertoires that made up the dataset. The prospective study material was composed of cDNA or gDNA derived from T cells, B-cell-depleted T cells, or PBMCs.

TCRbeta CDR3 regions were amplified from genomic DNA using the immunoSEQ Assay, a bias-controlled multiplex PCR. The published analysis was carried out like this. The number of nucleated cells in each sample was estimated by amplification of reference gene primers within the assay. Sequence reads were collapsed and filtered to measure the absolute abundance of every unique TCRbeta CDR3 rearrangement. Productive Simpson clonality was computed per sample as the square root of Simpson's diversity index over productive rearrangements. TCRdb took this table from immuneACCESS and kept in-frame rearrangements with V and J called. Such tables lack part of the clones; where checked against another copy, unresolved V genes explain under half of the gap, and the rest is unexplained. Clone size and the V and J calls come from that table; the DNA yielded D and trimming. A total of 300,000 or so clones appear in this sample, approximately 88% of them only once. About 7% of the sample lies in the top ten.

Here is what the overall study found, with its caveats: Clinical and demographic metadata were provided uncurated, with the amount varying by source and participant.

The junction shows trimming of 1 base on V and 0 bases on J, plus 19 bases between the germline ends. CDR1 and CDR2, per the germline V gene, are MGHRA and YSYEKL. From cysteine to phenylalanine, the CDR3 is 19 amino acids long. Only CDR3 DNA is held: 57 bases, read in frame from base 1. A remark on this clone: Its antigen target is currently unknown. There are no base qualities to consult, and no much larger clone falls within one base.

A second Seattle source provided samples from volunteer blood donors who had recovered from COVID-19. Each collaborating institution followed its own protocols to collect whole blood in K2EDTA tubes. Collaborator samples were shipped for TCRbeta analysis as frozen whole blood, isolated PBMCs, or DNA extracted from either sample type. The sample taken for sequencing was peripheral blood. The receptor chain draws on TRBV4-1 and TRBJ2-1, and TRBD1 may be the D gene, going by 6 matching bases. The TCR was taken from a woman in her twenties or thirties who had recovered from COVID-19. The CDR3 region: CASSQVPGQGPSSYNEQFF. The DNA sequence follows: TGCGCCAGCAGCCAAGTTCCGGGGCAGGGGCCGAGCTCCTACAATGAGCAGTTCTTC.